Sequencing of this T cell receptor beta chain was carried out in a study of blood T cell repertoires in COVID-19 (dated by TCRdb to about 2020). Background on the whole study: Samples from collaborators originated in the United States, Italy and Spain and spanned both the acute and convalescent phases of COVID-19. The prospective study material was composed of cDNA or gDNA derived from T cells, B-cell-depleted T cells, or PBMCs. Subjects who had been exposed to COVID-19, were actively infected with it, or had recovered from it provided the deeply sampled blood TCRbeta repertoires that made up the dataset. The repertoires were made available in a free public database intended to serve as a resource for research on the immune response to SARS-CoV-2. The samples were drawn from the first 160 participants of the ongoing ImmuneRACE study and from 1,254 subjects provided by 6 global collaborators. The sample metadata nearly always contained a de-identified subject ID, COVID-19 status, age in years and sex. Where available, HLA class I and class II types were obtained from metadata supplied by the sample provider rather than from assay-based typing. Here is what the overall study found, with its caveats: The amount of clinical and demographic metadata varied by source and participant and was provided uncurated.

TCRbeta CDR3 regions were amplified from genomic DNA using the immunoSEQ Assay, a bias-controlled multiplex PCR. The authors' pipeline ran thus. The number of nucleated cells in each sample was estimated from the amplification of reference gene primers within the assay. To quantify the absolute abundance of each unique TCRbeta CDR3 rearrangement, sequence reads were collapsed and filtered. For each sample, productive Simpson clonality was calculated as the square root of Simpson's diversity index across productive rearrangements. As stored in TCRdb, this immuneACCESS dataset retains in-frame rearrangements with V and J assigned. A fraction of the clones does not appear; measured against another copy, unresolved V genes explain less than half of the discrepancy, and the remainder lacks a known reason. V and J calls and clone size are those listed in that table; D and trimming were worked out from the DNA. The sample yields 110,000 to 150,000 clones; around 82% were counted once. Roughly 5.6% of the sample comes from the top ten.

With regard to this clone: Which antigen it targets is not known. No base quality information exists; no much larger clone differs at one position.

Participants in the prospective study were enrolled through a virtual design, were aged about 18 to 90 years, and lived in 24 United States geographic areas. In the prospective study, participants were assigned to cohorts based on the clinical history participants reported in a screening survey and a study questionnaire. ImmuneRACE Cohort 3 recovered participants were defined by two consecutive negative NP/OP PCR tests, healthcare professional clearance, or symptom resolution. In the prospective study, mobile phlebotomists collected whole blood, serum and a nasopharyngeal or oropharyngeal swab from each participant. Over a roughly 2-month period, participants in the prospective study had the option of providing additional blood draws and questionnaires. Before DNA extraction, blood samples from the prospective study were shipped at room temperature or frozen. V lost 1 base and J lost 8 bases; the stretch between them is 14 bases long. From the germline V gene, CDR1 is SGHTA and CDR2 is FQGNSA. From cysteine to phenylalanine, the CDR3 is 15 amino acids long. Just CDR3 DNA is preserved here, 45 bases in frame from base 1.

The chain is made from TRBV7-2 and TRBJ1-4; the D gene cannot be named for sure. What was sequenced was PBMCs or T cells enriched from blood (not recorded which). The clonotype originates from a woman in her fifties or sixties who had recovered from COVID-19. CDR3 protein: CASSLGGPRIEKLFF. The DNA reads TGTGCCAGCAGCTTAGGAGGGCCCCGTATCGAAAAACTGTTTTTT. The CDR3 plus the reference TRBV7-2 and TRBJ1-4 genes for the other parts give the full variable domain: GAGVSQSPSNKVTEKGKDVELRCDPISGHTALYWYRQSLGQGLEFLIYFQGNSAPDKSGLPSDRFSAERTGGSVSTLTIQRTQQEDSAVYLCASSLGGPRIEKLFFGSGTQLSVL.